These 8 T cell receptor beta chains share one sample of origin, sequenced in a study of regulatory T cells in long-lasting Graves disease. Assembly of TCR beta libraries relied on iRepertoire HTBI primers together with Arm-PCR of CDR3 regions. Each CDR3 protein gets one entry after TCRdb re-called the multiplex PCR reads with MiXCR. The sample lists fewer than 450,000 distinct CDR3 sequences, approximately 15% occurring once. The sample's time point: newly diagnosed GD, antithyroid drugs for less than 3 months. RNA from PBMCs was the source of the TCR library. This same sample was also part of a study on T cells in Graves' hyperthyroidism and ophthalmopathy.

The material sequenced was peripheral blood mononuclear cells (PBMCs), taken at new diagnosis, from a patient treated with antithyroid drugs. The receptors originated from a woman aged 35 to 49 with Graves disease.

This clonotype was detected ten times or more. The CDR3 is CASSEPSFNEQFF. The DNA of the CDR3 is TGTGCCAGCAGTGAACCTAGCTTCAATGAGCAGTTCTTC. J is TRBJ2-1 and V is TRBV2; the D gene is possibly TRBD2 (5 bases). Trimming stripped 2 bases from V and 6 bases from J, with 8 bases between. The CDR3 runs to 13 residues. The germline gives CDR1 SNHLY, CDR2 FYNNEI.

This clonotype came up many times. The rearrangement uses TRBV11-2 and TRBJ2-1; D is unclear. Per the germline V gene, CDR1 is SGHAT and CDR2 is FQNNGV. The CDR3 runs 15 residues. The V and J ends lost 3 bases and 0 bases respectively, with 9 bases between them. Here the CDR3 DNA reads TGTGCCAGCAGCTTGGGTCCCAGCTCCTACAATGAGCAGTTCTTC. This sequence encodes CASSLGPSSYNEQFF.

This clonotype was counted at least ten times. The rearrangement joins TRBV2 to TRBJ2-7, with D possibly being TRBD2 (5 bases). This CDR3 has 14 residues. The germline V gene has CDR1 SNHLY and CDR2 FYNNEI. Trimming pared 7 bases from V and 6 bases from J, leaving 19 bases between. CDR3 residues: CASMGAGPDGEQYF. CDR3 sequence (DNA): TGTGCCAGCATGGGTGCGGGCCCGGATGGCGAGCAGTACTTC.

This clonotype was seen many times. The genes are TRBV12-3 or TRBV12-4 and TRBJ2-7; TRBD2 agrees at 11 bases. This CDR3 spans 15 amino acids. The J segment lost 3 bases and the V segment lost 2 bases, leaving 3 bases of the junction unmatched. The CDR3 DNA reads TGTGCCAGCAGTTTACTGGGACTAGCGGTCTACGAGCAGTACTTC. Residues: CASSLLGLAVYEQYF.

This clonotype has a count of ten or more. The V call is TRBV29-1, the J call TRBJ2-3, with D maybe TRBD1 (6 bases). Germline CDR1 SQVTM, CDR2 ANQGSEA. Trimming shortened V by 7 bases and J by 3 bases, and 14 bases separated the two germline ends. The CDR3 contains 13 residues. Here the CDR3 DNA reads TGCAGCGGGGGAATCACAGGGACAGATACGCAGTATTTT. Protein product: CSGGITGTDTQYF.

This clonotype was seen many times. CDR3: CASRKTGSYNEQFF. CDR3 coding DNA: TGTGCCAGCAGAAAAACCGGGTCCTACAATGAGCAGTTCTTC. J is TRBJ2-1 and V is TRBV5-4; D not resolved. Germline V gene data show CDR1 as SGHNT and CDR2 as YYREEE (reference sequence). The V end lost 5 bases, the J end lost 1 base, and 10 bases lay between the germline ends. The CDR3 runs 14 residues. The variable domain in full, completed from reference TRBV5-4 and TRBJ2-1, reads ETGVTQSPTHLIKTRGQQVTLRCSSQSGHNTVSWYQQALGQGPQFIFQYYREEENGRGNFPPRFSGLQFPNYSSELNVNALELDDSALYLCASRKTGSYNEQFFGPGTRLTVL.

This clonotype was observed at least ten times. This chain uses TRBV2 with TRBJ2-1; 8 bases align to TRBD1. V was clipped by 5 bases and J by 5 bases; unmatched bases: 8. Germline loops: CDR1 SNHLY, CDR2 FYNNEI. The CDR3 covers 15 residues. The CDR3 coding sequence is TGTGCCAGCAGTCCAGGACAGGGTGTCCACAATGAGCAGTTCTTC. It translates to CASSPGQGVHNEQFF.

This clonotype was detected a few times. In DNA form, the CDR3 reads TGTGCCAGTACCTTAGACAGGGGAGGACGACAGCCCCAGCATTTT. Its translation is CASTLDRGGRQPQHF. The chain uses TRBV19 and TRBJ1-5, with 8 positions matching TRBD1. Germline assignment: CDR1 LNHDA and CDR2 SQIVND (reference sequence). The CDR3 length is 15 residues. V shed 7 bases, J shed 7 bases, and the junction held 12 bases outside the gene matches.